This TCR beta chain came from a study of control samples from healthy donors and cancer patients. The data were produced by immunoSEQ multiplex PCR, yet TCRdb's version contains in-frame clones alone and is incomplete. The sample contains fewer than 200,000 clones, around 93% of which appear only once. The CDR3 runs 14 residues. Trimming cost V 3 bases and J 3 bases, with 11 bases left between them. CDR1 is SEHNR, CDR2 FQNEAQ, per germline (reference sequence). The receptor's source is a woman in her sixties in good health. V gene TRBV7-9 combines with J gene TRBJ1-1, with a possible D match to TRBD1 (6 bases). Sequencing used blood. The CDR3 is CASSLQGTYTEAFF. The CDR3 coding sequence is TGTGCCAGCAGCTTGCAGGGGACCTACACTGAAGCTTTCTTT.